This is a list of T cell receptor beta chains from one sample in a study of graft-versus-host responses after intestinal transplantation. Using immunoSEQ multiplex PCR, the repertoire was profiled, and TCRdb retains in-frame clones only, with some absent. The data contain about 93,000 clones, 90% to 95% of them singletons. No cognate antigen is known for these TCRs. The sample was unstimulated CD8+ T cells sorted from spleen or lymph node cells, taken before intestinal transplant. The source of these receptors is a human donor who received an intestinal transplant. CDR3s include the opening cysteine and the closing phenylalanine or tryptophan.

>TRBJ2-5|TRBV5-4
CASSLLTGGAQYF
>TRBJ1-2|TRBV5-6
CASSSGVGYTF
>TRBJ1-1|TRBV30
CAWSVHRNTEAFF
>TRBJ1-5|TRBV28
CASSFAGESQPQHF
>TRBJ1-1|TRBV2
CASRASTGLNTEAFF
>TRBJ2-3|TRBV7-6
CASSLSSSGGPSDTQYF
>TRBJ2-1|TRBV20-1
CSASGGNEQFF
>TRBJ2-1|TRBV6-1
CASSLSGSYNEQFF
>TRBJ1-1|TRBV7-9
CASSLGLEAFF
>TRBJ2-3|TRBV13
CASSLAQGEIPSTDTQYF
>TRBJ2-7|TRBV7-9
CASSLVASYEQYF
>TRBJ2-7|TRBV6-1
CASSALAGVSYEQYF
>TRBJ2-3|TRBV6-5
CASSLGTRDTQYF
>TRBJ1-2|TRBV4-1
CASSQGTGDGGGYTF
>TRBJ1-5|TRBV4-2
CASSQVRWTPDSNQPQHF
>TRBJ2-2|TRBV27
CASSPYLGSTGELFF
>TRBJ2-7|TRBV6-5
CASSSVRVYEQYF
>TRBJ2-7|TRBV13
CASSLQGASEQYF
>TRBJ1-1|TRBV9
CASSVSIDTLNTEAFF
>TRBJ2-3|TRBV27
CASSPLAHGTDTQYF
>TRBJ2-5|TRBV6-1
CASNVGEETQYF
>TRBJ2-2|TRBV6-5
CASWTSGGGELFF
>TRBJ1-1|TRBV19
CASSYRGGTEAFF
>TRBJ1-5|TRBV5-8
CASSLGQGSNQPQHF
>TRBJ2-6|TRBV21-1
CASSRDSCSGANVLTF
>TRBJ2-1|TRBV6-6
CASSYNSNNEQFF
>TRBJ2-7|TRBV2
CASSEGPGKTYEQYF
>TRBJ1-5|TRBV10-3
CAISESGAGTRQPQHF
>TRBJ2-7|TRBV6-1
CASSEFYGASGEQYF
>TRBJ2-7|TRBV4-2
CASSQEGQGILYEQYF
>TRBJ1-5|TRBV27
CASSITGSHPQHF
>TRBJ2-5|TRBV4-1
CASSPWYSGTSGNQETQYF
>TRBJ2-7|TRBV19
CASSIEGSGNYEQYF
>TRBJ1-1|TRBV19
CASQTTGQRAFF
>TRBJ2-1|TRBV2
CASENRSSYNEQFF